This is a list of T cell receptor beta chains from one sample in a study of control samples from healthy donors and cancer patients. The method was immunoSEQ multiplex PCR; TCRdb's version includes in-frame clones alone and lacks a portion of them. The sample includes 150,000 to 200,000 clones, about 91% of them seen just once. The sample was blood. The receptor source for this set is a middle-aged woman in good health. Each CDR3 is given with its conserved first and last residue. A D gene is named only where the DNA matches it firmly. Size is omitted from some rows. Given values are once, few, many or a class for expanded clones.

j_gene | v_gene | d_gene | len | abundance | CDR3nt | CDR3aa
TRBJ2-7 | TRBV10-3 | NA | 16 | NA | TGTGCCATCTACAGGGTAGGAAGAACGTTCACCTACGAGCAGTACTTC | CAIYRVGRTFTYEQYF
TRBJ1-1 | TRBV21-1 | NA | 18 | NA | TGTGCCAGCAGCCCAGAGGACCGAGACAGGGATGTGGACACTGAAGCTTTCTTT | CASSPEDRDRDVDTEAFF
TRBJ1-1 | TRBV7-6 | TRBD1 | 14 | NA | TGTGCCAGCAGCTTTCAGGGGGGGGGCACTGAAGCTTTCTTT | CASSFQGGGTEAFF
TRBJ2-1 | TRBV6-6 | TRBD1 | 20 | NA | TGTGCCAGCAGCCGTCGCCCGGGACAGGGGATATTTGGGTCATACAATGAGCAGTTCTTC | CASSRRPGQGIFGSYNEQFF
TRBJ2-7 | TRBV5-4 | NA | 14 | NA | TGTGCCAGCAGCTTGGGGGTAGGGAACTACGAGCAGTACTTC | CASSLGVGNYEQYF
TRBJ2-5 | TRBV27 | NA | 13 | NA | TGTGCCAGCAGTTTATACGGGGGCGGGACCCAGTACTTC | CASSLYGGGTQYF
TRBJ2-2 | TRBV9 | NA | 15 | NA | TGTGCCAGCAGCGTAGATTTCGGTACGAGTGGGGAGCTGTTTTTT | CASSVDFGTSGELFF
TRBJ1-2 | TRBV6-5 | NA | 15 | NA | TGTGCCAGCAGTTCCGTCGGGGGGCGTAGCTATGGCTACACCTTC | CASSSVGGRSYGYTF
TRBJ1-4 | TRBV25-1 | NA | 14 | few | TGTGCCAGCAGTGAATTAGCGAAAAATGAAAAACTGTTTTTT | CASSELAKNEKLFF
TRBJ2-2 | TRBV7-9 | NA | 14 | once | TGTGCCAGCAGCTTTTCGGGGGGCGCCGGGGAGCTGTTTTTT | CASSFSGGAGELFF
TRBJ1-5 | TRBV3-1/TRBV3-2 | NA | 14 | few | TGTGCCAGCAGCCAAGGACAGTACAATCAGCCCCAGCATTTT | CASSQGQYNQPQHF
TRBJ1-6 | TRBV19 | NA | 15 | once | TGTGCCAGTAGTATAGTTCAGGAAGAGAATTCACCCCTCCACTTT | CASSIVQEENSPLHF
TRBJ2-7 | TRBV5-1 | NA | 14 | few | TGCGCCAGCAGTTTAACAGTATCGGCGAGCGAGCAGTACTTC | CASSLTVSASEQYF
TRBJ2-1 | TRBV12-5 | NA | 12 | NA | TGTGCTAGTGGTTGGACCTCCAATGAGCAGTTCTTC | CASGWTSNEQFF
TRBJ2-7 | TRBV5-1 | TRBD2 | 17 | NA | TGCGCCAGCAGCTTGGGCCCGCTAGCGGGGGGAAACTACGAGCAGTACTTC | CASSLGPLAGGNYEQYF
TRBJ1-3 | TRBV5-4 | NA | 15 | NA | TGTGCCAGCAGCCCTTCCGGCGGGTCTGGAAACACCATATATTTT | CASSPSGGSGNTIYF
TRBJ2-2 | TRBV4-1 | NA | 13 | NA | TGCGCCAGCAGCCAAGTCGGGACCGGGGAGCTGTTTTTT | CASSQVGTGELFF
TRBJ2-1 | TRBV6-4 | TRBD2 | 20 | NA | TGTGCCAGCAGTGACTCACGCCGCGGGGGGGGATCTTACCCCTACAATGAGCAGTTCTTC | CASSDSRRGGGSYPYNEQFF
TRBJ1-5 | TRBV6-5 | NA | 12 | NA | TGTGCCAGCCATACAGGAGGTCAGCCCCAGCATTTT | CASHTGGQPQHF
TRBJ2-7 | TRBV6-5 | NA | 16 | NA | TGTGCCAGCAGATACGAGCATAGCGGAAGCTCCTACGAGCAGTACTTC | CASRYEHSGSSYEQYF
TRBJ1-2 | TRBV7-9 | NA | 16 | NA | TGTGCCAGCATACTAGCTTGGGGGGAAGGACACTATGGCTACACCTTC | CASILAWGEGHYGYTF
TRBJ1-4 | TRBV7-9 | TRBD1 | 17 | NA | TGTGCCAGCAGCTCCAGGGGGGGCCTTGCAACTAATGAAAAACTGTTTTTT | CASSSRGGLATNEKLFF
TRBJ1-2 | TRBV25-1 | NA | 17 | NA | TGTGCCAGCAGTGACGATTCCTTGGACGCCCTCCTGGAAGGCTACACCTTC | CASSDDSLDALLEGYTF
TRBJ2-1 | TRBV4-1 | NA | 15 | NA | TGCGCCAGCAGCCAAAATCCGCCAGCCTACAATGAGCAGTTCTTC | CASSQNPPAYNEQFF
TRBJ1-1 | TRBV7-6 | NA | 13 | NA | TGTGCCAGCAGCCCGGGACAAAAACTTGAAGCTTTCTTT | CASSPGQKLEAFF
TRBJ1-2 | TRBV12-5 | NA | 15 | NA | TGTGCTAGTGGCTCCAGCGATACGGGGAACGATGGCTACACCTTC | CASGSSDTGNDGYTF
TRBJ1-1 | TRBV25-1 | NA | 15 | NA | TGTGCCAGCACAGAAGGGGGGGCAGGGAACACTGAAGCTTTCTTT | CASTEGGAGNTEAFF
TRBJ2-7 | TRBV5-1 | NA | 12 | NA | TGCGCCAGCAGCTTGGAGGGGGGTGAGCAGTACTTC | CASSLEGGEQYF
TRBJ2-7 | TRBV10-1 | NA | 13 | NA | TGCGCCAGCAGTGCCGGCCGGAGGTACGAGCAGTACTTC | CASSAGRRYEQYF
TRBJ2-1 | TRBV7-6 | TRBD1 | 19 | NA | TGTGCCAGCAGCTCCGTCCGGGACAGCTTTCTTCGCTCCTACAATGAGCAGTTCTTC | CASSSVRDSFLRSYNEQFF
TRBJ1-2 | TRBV28 | NA | 14 | NA | TGTGCCAGCAGCGCGGGCCCCAGCACCTATGGCTACACCTTC | CASSAGPSTYGYTF
TRBJ1-1 | TRBV6-4 | NA | 14 | NA | TGTGCCAGCAGCGAACAGGGACACGGCACTGAAGCTTTCTTT | CASSEQGHGTEAFF
TRBJ1-1 | TRBV19 | NA | 13 | NA | TGTGCCAGTAGTATAGCTGCGGTGACCGGAGCTTTCTTT | CASSIAAVTGAFF
TRBJ2-2 | TRBV7-7 | TRBD2 | 20 | once | TGTGCCAGCAGCTTAGTACCCCTAGCGGGGGGACATAAGAACACCGGGGAGCTGTTTTTT | CASSLVPLAGGHKNTGELFF
TRBJ1-5 | TRBV15 | NA | 16 | NA | TGTGCCACCAGCCAATCTGGGAGGGGTTCGAGGCAGCCCCAGCATTTT | CATSQSGRGSRQPQHF
TRBJ1-6 | TRBV10-3 | NA | 15 | once | TGTGCCATCAGTGAAGGGTCCCTCGGTAATTCACCCCTCCACTTT | CAISEGSLGNSPLHF
TRBJ2-4 | TRBV2 | NA | 15 | NA | TGTGCCAGCAGTGAAGGGAGTGGACCCAAAAACATTCAGTACTTC | CASSEGSGPKNIQYF
TRBJ1-1 | TRBV5-1 | TRBD1 | 16 | NA | TGCGCCAGCAGCTTGGCGGGGACAGGGGGCCAGGGTGAAGCTTTCTTT | CASSLAGTGGQGEAFF
TRBJ1-1 | TRBV25-1 | NA | 11 | few | TGTGCCAGCACCGATCACTTAGAAGCTTTCTTT | CASTDHLEAFF
TRBJ1-1 | TRBV5-4 | NA | 14 | NA | TGTGCCAGCAGCTTGGGCAGGGGGAACACTGAAGCTTTCTTT | CASSLGRGNTEAFF
TRBJ1-2 | TRBV12-5 | TRBD1 | 14 | NA | TGTGCTAGTGGTTTTAGTGACAGGGGCTATGGCTACACCTTC | CASGFSDRGYGYTF
TRBJ1-1 | TRBV5-1 | NA | 14 | NA | TGCGCCAGCAGCTTAGACAGCGGGAACACTGAAGCTTTCTTT | CASSLDSGNTEAFF
TRBJ1-2 | TRBV5-1 | TRBD1 | 14 | NA | TGCGCCAGCAGCACCGGACAGGACAGTTATGGCTACACCTTC | CASSTGQDSYGYTF
TRBJ2-2 | TRBV7-8 | TRBD2 | 15 | NA | TGTGCCAGCGCCGTCGGGGGGGCGCGGAACGGGGAGCTGTTTTTT | CASAVGGARNGELFF
TRBJ1-5 | TRBV2 | NA | 15 | NA | TGTGCCAGCAGCCCCAATGGGGGGGTAGATCAGCCCCAGCATTTT | CASSPNGGVDQPQHF
TRBJ2-3 | TRBV27 | NA | 14 | once | TGTGCCAGCACCTCTGGGTGGGGCACAGATACGCAGTATTTT | CASTSGWGTDTQYF
TRBJ1-2 | TRBV11-2 | NA | 13 | NA | TGTGCCAGCAGCTTAATGCAGGGGAATGGCTACACCTTC | CASSLMQGNGYTF
TRBJ1-1 | TRBV15 | NA | 15 | NA | TGTGCCACCAGCAGAGTAGGAGTTATTGACACTGAAGCTTTCTTT | CATSRVGVIDTEAFF
TRBJ1-1 | TRBV28 | NA | 13 | NA | TGTGCCAGCAGCTGGAGGGTTGGCACTGAAGCTTTCTTT | CASSWRVGTEAFF
TRBJ1-6 | TRBV12-3/TRBV12-4 | NA | 13 | NA | TGTGCCAGCAGGACAGGAGACAATTCACCCCTCCACTTT | CASRTGDNSPLHF
TRBJ1-6 | TRBV30 | NA | 20 | NA | TGTGCCTGGAGTGTAACCCCCCCCTTTGGGTGCAGGCCTTTGTGTTCACCCCTCCACTTT | CAWSVTPPFGCRPLCSPLHF
TRBJ1-3 | TRBV13 | NA | 16 | once | TGTGCCAGCAGCCCTAGCGTCGACTTATCTGGAAACACCATATATTTT | CASSPSVDLSGNTIYF
TRBJ2-2 | TRBV3-1/TRBV3-2 | NA | 16 | NA | TGTGCCAGCAGCCAAGTTTTGGGGGCGAACACCGGGGAGCTGTTTTTT | CASSQVLGANTGELFF
TRBJ2-3 | TRBV6-2/TRBV6-3 | NA | 11 | NA | TGTGCCAGCAGTTACTCGGATACGCAGTATTTT | CASSYSDTQYF
TRBJ1-1 | TRBV10-2 | NA | 13 | NA | TGCGCCAGCAGCCCACAGGCGGACACTGAAGCTTTCTTT | CASSPQADTEAFF